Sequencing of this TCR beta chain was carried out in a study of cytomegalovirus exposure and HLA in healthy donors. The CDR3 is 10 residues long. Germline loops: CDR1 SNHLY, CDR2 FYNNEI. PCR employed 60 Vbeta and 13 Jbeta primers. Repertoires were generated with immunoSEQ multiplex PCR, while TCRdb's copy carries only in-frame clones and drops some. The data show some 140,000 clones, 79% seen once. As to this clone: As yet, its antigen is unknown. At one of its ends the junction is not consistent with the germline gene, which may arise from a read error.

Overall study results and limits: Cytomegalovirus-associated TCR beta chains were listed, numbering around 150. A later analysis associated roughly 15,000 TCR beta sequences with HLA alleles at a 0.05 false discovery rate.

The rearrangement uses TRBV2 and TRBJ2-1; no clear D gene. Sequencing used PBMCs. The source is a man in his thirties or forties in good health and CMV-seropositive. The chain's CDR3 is CASREAWQFF. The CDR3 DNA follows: TGTGCCAGCAGGGAAGCCTGGCAGTTCTTC. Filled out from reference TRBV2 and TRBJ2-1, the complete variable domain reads EPEVTQTPSHQVTQMGQEVILRCVPISNHLYFYWYRQILGQKVEFLVSFYNNEISEKSEIFDDQFSVERPDGSNFTLKIRSTKLEDSAMYFCASREAWQFFGPGTRLTVL.